This TCR beta chain was sequenced in a study of blood T cell repertoires in COVID-19 (dated by TCRdb to about 2020). Looking at the study overall: Collaborator samples came from the United States, Italy and Spain and covered acute and convalescent phases of COVID-19. The material from the prospective study consisted of cDNA or gDNA derived from T cells, B-cell-depleted T cells, or PBMCs. The dataset comprised deeply sampled blood TCRbeta repertoires from subjects exposed to, actively infected with, or recovered from COVID-19. The repertoires were made available in a free public database intended to serve as a resource for research on the immune response to SARS-CoV-2. Samples came from the ongoing ImmuneRACE study (first 160 participants) plus 1,254 subjects from 6 global collaborators. The sample metadata nearly always contained a de-identified subject ID, COVID-19 status, age in years and sex. Where HLA class I and class II types were available, the types were taken from metadata supplied by the sample provider, not from assay-based typing. Beyond this particular receptor, the publication reports: Clinical and demographic metadata were provided uncurated, with the amount varying by source and participant.

Per the germline V gene (reference sequence), MNHEY is the CDR1 and SMNVEV is the CDR2. A distance of 13 bases separates the germline ends of V and J, which lose 2 bases and 3 bases respectively. The CDR3 sequence holds 15 residues, the cysteine and phenylalanine included. Only the CDR3 portion is preserved as DNA: 45 bases, with reading frame beginning at the first base. TCRbeta CDR3 regions were amplified from genomic DNA using the immunoSEQ Assay, a bias-controlled multiplex PCR. In the authors' own workflow: The number of nucleated cells in each sample was estimated by amplification of reference gene primers within the assay. To quantify the absolute abundance of each unique TCRbeta CDR3 rearrangement, sequence reads were collapsed and filtered. Productive Simpson clonality was computed per sample as the square root of Simpson's diversity index over productive rearrangements. TCRdb re-hosts the immuneACCESS table, in-frame sequences only. Its copies lack some clones; in the studies checked, an unresolved V gene accounts for under half of them, and the cause for the rest is not known. V, J and clone size are those of that table, while D and trimming were read from the DNA. The sample has about 200,000 clones on record, about three quarters of them singletons. The ten largest clones represent 4.5% to 7% of the sample.

Each collaborating institution followed its own protocols to collect whole blood in K2EDTA tubes. For TCRbeta analysis, collaborators shipped samples as frozen whole blood, isolated PBMCs, or DNA extracted from either of those sample types. In regard to this clone: No cognate antigen has been identified for it. One base away there is no much larger clone; base qualities are not given.

The sequenced material came from peripheral blood. This clonotype was obtained from a woman aged 65 to 85 with acute or convalescent COVID-19. The chain is made from TRBV27 and TRBJ1-1, and perhaps TRBD1 as D gene, on 6 matching bases. The sequenced DNA: TGTGCCAGCAGTTTAGCCGGAAAGGGGGACACTGAAGCTTTCTTT. Its protein product is CASSLAGKGDTEAFF.